Detailed here is one T cell receptor beta chain. Its antigen is undetermined. Repertoires were generated with immunoSEQ multiplex PCR, while TCRdb's copy carries only in-frame clones and drops some. Among some 83,000 clones listed, 70% to 90% were seen once. The length of the CDR3 is 16 residues. CDR1 is SNHLY, CDR2 FYNNEI, per germline. Trimming left V 4 bases short and J 2 bases short, with 12 bases between. The entry originates in a study of OX40 agonist ivuxolimab in advanced cancers. Study as a whole: Ivuxolimab is an agonistic anti-OX40 (CD134) antibody, and patients were treated with it. Head and neck, renal cell, melanoma or hepatocellular carcinoma were the cancers that dose-escalation patients had.

Overall study findings and caveats: With doses of 0.1 to 3.0 mg/kg, CD4+ and CD8+ blood T cells had undergone clonal expansion by week 6.

The rearrangement uses TRBV2 and TRBJ1-6; unclear D gene. This TCR was sampled from an adult with an advanced solid tumor such as melanoma, head and neck, liver or kidney cancer. Sequencing was performed on CD4+ or CD8+ T cells sorted from blood, taken in a trial of the OX40 agonist ivuxolimab. The CDR3 sequence is CASSAILSAYNSPLHF. As DNA, the CDR3 is TGTGCCAGCAGTGCGATCCTAAGCGCCTATAATTCACCCCTCCACTTT. Complete variable domain (other parts from reference TRBV2 and TRBJ1-6): EPEVTQTPSHQVTQMGQEVILRCVPISNHLYFYWYRQILGQKVEFLVSFYNNEISEKSEIFDDQFSVERPDGSNFTLKIRSTKLEDSAMYFCASSAILSAYNSPLHFGNGTRLTVT.